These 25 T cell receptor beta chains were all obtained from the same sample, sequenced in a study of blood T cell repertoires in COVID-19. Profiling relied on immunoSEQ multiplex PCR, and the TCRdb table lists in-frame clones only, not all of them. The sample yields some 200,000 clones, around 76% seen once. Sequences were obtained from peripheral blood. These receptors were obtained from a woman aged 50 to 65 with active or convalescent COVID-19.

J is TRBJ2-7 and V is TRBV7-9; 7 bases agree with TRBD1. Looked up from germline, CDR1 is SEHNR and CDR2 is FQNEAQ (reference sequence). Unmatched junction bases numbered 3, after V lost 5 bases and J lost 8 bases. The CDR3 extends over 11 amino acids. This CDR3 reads CASSPTGQQYF. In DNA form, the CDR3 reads TGTGCCAGCAGCCCGACAGGGCAGCAGTACTTC.

The DNA of the CDR3 is TGCGCCAGCAGCTGGGACAGGGACTACGAGCAGTACTTC. Amino acids: CASSWDRDYEQYF. The J gene is TRBJ2-7, the V gene TRBV4-3; 9 positions match TRBD1. J was trimmed by 3 bases and V by 5 bases; bases with no gene match: 2. The CDR3 contains 13 residues. The germline V gene has CDR1 LGHNA and CDR2 YSLEER.

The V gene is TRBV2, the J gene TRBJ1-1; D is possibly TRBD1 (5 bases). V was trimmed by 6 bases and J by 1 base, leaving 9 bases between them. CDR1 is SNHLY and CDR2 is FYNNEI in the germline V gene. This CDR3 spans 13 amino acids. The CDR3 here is CASRGRANTEAFF. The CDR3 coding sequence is TGTGCCAGCAGGGGCAGGGCGAACACTGAAGCTTTCTTT.

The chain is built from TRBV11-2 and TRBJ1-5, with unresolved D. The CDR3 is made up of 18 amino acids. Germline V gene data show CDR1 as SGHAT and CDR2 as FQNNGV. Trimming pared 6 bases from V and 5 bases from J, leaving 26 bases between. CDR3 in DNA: TGTGCCAGCAGACCTATAACCTCACAGTGGGCAGATTATCAGCCCCAGCATTTT. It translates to CASRPITSQWADYQPQHF.

For the CDR3, the DNA is TGTGCCAGCAGTGTGTCGGGGGGGGCTAGGAACTATGGCTACACCTTC. The encoded protein is CASSVSGGARNYGYTF. The genes are TRBV6-1 and TRBJ1-2; maybe TRBD1 (6 bases). The CDR3 is 16 residues long. Trimming pared 4 bases from V and 2 bases from J, leaving 17 bases between. In germline, CDR1 is MNHNS, CDR2 SASEGT.

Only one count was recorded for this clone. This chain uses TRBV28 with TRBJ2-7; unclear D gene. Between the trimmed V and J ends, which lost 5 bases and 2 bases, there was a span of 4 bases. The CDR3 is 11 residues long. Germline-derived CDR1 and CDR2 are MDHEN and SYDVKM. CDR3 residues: CASSRPYEQYF. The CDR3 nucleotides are TGTGCCAGCAGTCGTCCCTACGAGCAGTACTTC.

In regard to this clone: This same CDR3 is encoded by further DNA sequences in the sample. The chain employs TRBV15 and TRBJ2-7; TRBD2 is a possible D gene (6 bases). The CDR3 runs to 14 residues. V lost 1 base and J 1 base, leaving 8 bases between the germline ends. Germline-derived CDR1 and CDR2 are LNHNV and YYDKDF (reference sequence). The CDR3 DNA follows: TGTGCCACCAGCAGAGGAGGAGGGTCCTACGAGCAGTACTTC. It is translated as CATSRGGGSYEQYF.

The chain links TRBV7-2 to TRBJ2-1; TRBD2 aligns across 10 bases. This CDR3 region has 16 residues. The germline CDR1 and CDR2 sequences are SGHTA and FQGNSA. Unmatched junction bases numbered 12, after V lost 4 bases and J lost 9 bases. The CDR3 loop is CASSYLAGEGTIEQFF. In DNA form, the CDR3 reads TGTGCCAGCAGCTACCTAGCGGGAGAAGGAACTATTGAGCAGTTCTTC. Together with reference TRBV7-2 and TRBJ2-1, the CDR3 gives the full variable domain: GAGVSQSPSNKVTEKGKDVELRCDPISGHTALYWYRQSLGQGLEFLIYFQGNSAPDKSGLPSDRFSAERTGGSVSTLTIQRTQQEDSAVYLCASSYLAGEGTIEQFFGPGTRLTVL.

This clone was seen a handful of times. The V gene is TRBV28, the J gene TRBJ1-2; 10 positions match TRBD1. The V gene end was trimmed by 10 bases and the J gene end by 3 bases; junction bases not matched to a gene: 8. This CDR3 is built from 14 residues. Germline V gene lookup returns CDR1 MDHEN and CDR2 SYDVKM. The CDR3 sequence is CATADRGRDYGYTF. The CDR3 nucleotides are TGTGCCACCGCGGACAGGGGGAGGGACTATGGCTACACCTTC.

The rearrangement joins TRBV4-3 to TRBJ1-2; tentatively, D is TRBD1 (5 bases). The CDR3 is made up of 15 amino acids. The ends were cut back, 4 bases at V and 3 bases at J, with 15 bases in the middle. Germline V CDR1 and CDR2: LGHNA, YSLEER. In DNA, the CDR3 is TGCGCCAGCAGCCCCCGGGCGGGGGAGGACTATGGCTACACCTTC. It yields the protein CASSPRAGEDYGYTF.

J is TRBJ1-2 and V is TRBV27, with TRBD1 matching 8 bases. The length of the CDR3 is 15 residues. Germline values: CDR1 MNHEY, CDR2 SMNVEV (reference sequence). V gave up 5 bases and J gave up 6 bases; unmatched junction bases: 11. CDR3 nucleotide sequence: TGTGCCAGCAGTACCCACCGGACAGGGACCGATGGCTACACCTTC. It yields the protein CASSTHRTGTDGYTF.

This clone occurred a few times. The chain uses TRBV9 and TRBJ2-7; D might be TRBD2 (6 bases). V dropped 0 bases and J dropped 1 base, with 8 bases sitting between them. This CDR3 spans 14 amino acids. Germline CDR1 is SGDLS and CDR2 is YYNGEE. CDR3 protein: CASSVDGTSYEQYF. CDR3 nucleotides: TGTGCCAGCAGCGTAGACGGGACTTCCTACGAGCAGTACTTC.

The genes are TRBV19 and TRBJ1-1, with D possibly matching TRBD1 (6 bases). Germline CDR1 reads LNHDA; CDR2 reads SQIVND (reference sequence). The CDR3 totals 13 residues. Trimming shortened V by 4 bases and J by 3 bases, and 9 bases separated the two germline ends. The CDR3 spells CASSTDRDTEAFF. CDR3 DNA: TGTGCCAGTAGTACGGACAGAGACACTGAAGCTTTCTTT.

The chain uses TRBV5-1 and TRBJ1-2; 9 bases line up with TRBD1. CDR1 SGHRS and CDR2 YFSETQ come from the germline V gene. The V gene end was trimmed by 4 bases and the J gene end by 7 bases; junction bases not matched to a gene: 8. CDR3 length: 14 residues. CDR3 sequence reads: CASSPGTGIFGYTF. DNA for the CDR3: TGCGCCAGCAGCCCCGGGACAGGGATTTTTGGCTACACCTTC.

CDR3 sequence reads: CASSPLTRIDTQYF. The CDR3 nucleotides are TGTGCCAGCTCACCACTTACTAGAATAGATACGCAGTATTTT. V gene TRBV18 combines with J gene TRBJ2-3, with a weak D call TRBD2 (5 bases). Trimming pared 1 base from V and 5 bases from J, leaving 10 bases between. CDR1 is KGHSH, CDR2 LQKENI, per germline. The CDR3 spans 14 residues.

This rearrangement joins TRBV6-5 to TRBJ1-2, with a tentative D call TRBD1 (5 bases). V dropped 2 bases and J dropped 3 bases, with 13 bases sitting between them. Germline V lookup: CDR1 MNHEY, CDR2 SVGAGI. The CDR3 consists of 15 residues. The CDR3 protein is CASSYQKTGYYGYTF. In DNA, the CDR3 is TGTGCCAGCAGTTACCAAAAAACAGGATACTATGGCTACACCTTC.

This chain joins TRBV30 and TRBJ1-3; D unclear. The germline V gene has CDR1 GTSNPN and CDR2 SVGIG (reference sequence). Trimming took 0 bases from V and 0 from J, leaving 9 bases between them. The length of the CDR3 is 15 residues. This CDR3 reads CAWSVLPDSGNTIYF. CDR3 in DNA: TGTGCCTGGAGTGTACTACCAGACTCTGGAAACACCATATATTTT.

The DNA of the CDR3 is TGTGCCAGCAGTGAAGCGCTTCAGGGGGGCTACACCTTC. Translating gives CASSEALQGGYTF. The chain carries TRBV2 and TRBJ1-2; a possible D gene is TRBD1 (6 bases). Per germline, CDR1 SNHLY and CDR2 FYNNEI. V dropped 0 bases and J dropped 8 bases, with 10 bases sitting between them. The CDR3 covers 13 residues.

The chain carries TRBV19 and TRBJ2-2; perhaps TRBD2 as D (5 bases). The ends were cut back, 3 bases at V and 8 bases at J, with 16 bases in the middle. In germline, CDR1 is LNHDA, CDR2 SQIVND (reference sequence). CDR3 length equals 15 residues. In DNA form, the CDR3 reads TGTGCCAGTAGTATGTATGAGGGAAGAGGAGGGGAGCTGTTTTTT. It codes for CASSMYEGRGGELFF.

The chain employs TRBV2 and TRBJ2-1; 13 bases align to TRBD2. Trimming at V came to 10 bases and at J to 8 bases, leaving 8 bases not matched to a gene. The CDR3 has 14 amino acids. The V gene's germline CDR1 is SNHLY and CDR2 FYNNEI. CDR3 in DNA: TGTGCCACCCGGACTAGCGGGAGTACATATGAGCAGTTCTTC. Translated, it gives CATRTSGSTYEQFF. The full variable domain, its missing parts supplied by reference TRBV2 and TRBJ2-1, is EPEVTQTPSHQVTQMGQEVILRCVPISNHLYFYWYRQILGQKVEFLVSFYNNEISEKSEIFDDQFSVERPDGSNFTLKIRSTKLEDSAMYFCATRTSGSTYEQFFGPGTRLTVL.

CDR3 bases: TGTGCCAGCAGCCCGGAGGGAGGGGCCCAGTACTTC. Translated: CASSPEGGAQYF. This rearrangement joins TRBV7-9 to TRBJ2-5; 7 bases line up with TRBD2. The V segment lost 5 bases and the J segment 9 bases; nucleotides outside the gene matches: 6. The CDR3 loop spans 12 amino acids. The germline V gene has CDR1 SEHNR and CDR2 FQNEAQ (reference sequence).

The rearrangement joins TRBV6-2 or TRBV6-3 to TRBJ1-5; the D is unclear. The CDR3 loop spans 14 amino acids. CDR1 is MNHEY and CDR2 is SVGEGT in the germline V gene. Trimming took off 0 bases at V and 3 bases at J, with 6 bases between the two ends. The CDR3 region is CASSYSANNQPQHF. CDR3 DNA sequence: TGTGCCAGCAGTTACTCCGCTAACAATCAGCCCCAGCATTTT.

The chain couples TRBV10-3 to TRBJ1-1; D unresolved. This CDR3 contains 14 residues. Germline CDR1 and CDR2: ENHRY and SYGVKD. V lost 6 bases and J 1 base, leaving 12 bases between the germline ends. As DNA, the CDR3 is TGTGCCATCAGGCAGGAACTCGGGAACACTGAAGCTTTCTTT. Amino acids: CAIRQELGNTEAFF.

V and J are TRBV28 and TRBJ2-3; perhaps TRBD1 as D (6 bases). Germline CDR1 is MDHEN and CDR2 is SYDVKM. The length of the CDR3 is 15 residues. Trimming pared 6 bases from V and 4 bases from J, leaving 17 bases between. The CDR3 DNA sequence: TGTGCCAGCAGCCGAACAGGGTATCGCCCAGATACGCAGTATTTT. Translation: CASSRTGYRPDTQYF.

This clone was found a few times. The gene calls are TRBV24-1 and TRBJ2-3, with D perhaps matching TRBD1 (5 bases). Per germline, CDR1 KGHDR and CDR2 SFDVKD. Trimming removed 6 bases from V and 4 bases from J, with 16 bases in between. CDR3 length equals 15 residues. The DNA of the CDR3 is TGTGCCACCAGTAGTTCAGGGATCGTGGCAGATACGCAGTATTTT. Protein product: CATSSSGIVADTQYF.